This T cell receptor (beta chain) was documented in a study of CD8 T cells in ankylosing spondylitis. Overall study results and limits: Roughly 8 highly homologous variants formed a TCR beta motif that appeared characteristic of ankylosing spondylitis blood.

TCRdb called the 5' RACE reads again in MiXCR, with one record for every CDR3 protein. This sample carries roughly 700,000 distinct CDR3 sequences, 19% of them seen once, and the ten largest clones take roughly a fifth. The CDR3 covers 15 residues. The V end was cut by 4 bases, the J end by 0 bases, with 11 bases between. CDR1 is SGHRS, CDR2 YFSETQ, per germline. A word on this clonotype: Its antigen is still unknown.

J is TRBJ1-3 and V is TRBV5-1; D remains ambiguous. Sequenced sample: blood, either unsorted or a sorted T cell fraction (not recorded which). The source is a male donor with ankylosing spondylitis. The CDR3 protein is CASSLDAFSGNTIYF. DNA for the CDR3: TGCGCCAGCAGCCTGGATGCGTTCTCTGGAAACACCATATATTTT.